This note documents a single T cell receptor (beta chain) sequence. The V gene's germline CDR1 is MNHNY and CDR2 SVGAGI (reference sequence). Trimming left V 5 bases short and J 4 bases short, with 23 bases between. The CDR3 runs to 17 residues. Per the original data handling: It was from reference gene primer amplification that nucleated cell counts were estimated. Clones were sequenced by immunoSEQ multiplex PCR, and TCRdb holds only the in-frame ones, with some missing. V and J calls and clone size come straight from that table; D and trimming were deduced from the DNA. The sample carries approximately 200,000 clones, more than 70% recorded once. Seattle patient enrollment occurred during active infection, with longitudinal follow-up thereafter. These data come from a study of blood T cell repertoires in COVID-19. Looking at the study overall: T cells, B-cell-depleted T cells, or PBMCs provided the cDNA or gDNA that served as material.

The source is a person between 65 and 80 years old with COVID-19, enrolled during active disease. Sequencing was carried out using peripheral blood. The gene calls are TRBV6-6 and TRBJ1-2; no definite D call. CDR3 bases: TGTGCCAGCAGTCAACGGTGGGTCCGACTCCTTAGCTATGGCTACACCTTC. Translation gives CASSQRWVRLLSYGYTF.